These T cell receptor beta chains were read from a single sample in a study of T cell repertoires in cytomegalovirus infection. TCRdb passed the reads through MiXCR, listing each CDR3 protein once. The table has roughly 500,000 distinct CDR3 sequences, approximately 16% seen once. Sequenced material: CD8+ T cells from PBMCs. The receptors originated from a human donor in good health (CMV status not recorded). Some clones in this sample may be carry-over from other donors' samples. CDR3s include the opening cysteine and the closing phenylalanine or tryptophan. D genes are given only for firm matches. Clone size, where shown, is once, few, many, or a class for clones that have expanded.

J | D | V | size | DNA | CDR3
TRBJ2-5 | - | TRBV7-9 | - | TGTGCCAGCAGCCAGAGCGCGGCCCCGGGGGCCCAGTACTTC | CASSQSAAPGAQYF
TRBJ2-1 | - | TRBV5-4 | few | TGTGCCAGCAGCTGGTCTACCGGAGGGTATGAGCAGTTCTTC | CASSWSTGGYEQFF
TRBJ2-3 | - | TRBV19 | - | TGTGCCAGTAGTATACTCCCTATGGGCACAGATACGCAGTATTTT | CASSILPMGTDTQYF
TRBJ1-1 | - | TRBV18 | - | TGTGCCAGCTCACCATCGTCAGGGGATTGGAACACTGAAGCTTTCTTT | CASSPSSGDWNTEAFF
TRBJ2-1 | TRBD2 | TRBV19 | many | TGTGCCAGTAGTAGCGCACTAGCGGGGGTGTACAATGAGCAGTTCTTC | CASSSALAGVYNEQFF
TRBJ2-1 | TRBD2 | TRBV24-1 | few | TGTGCCACCAGTGATTTGGCCGGGGGGGAGCAGTTCTTC | CATSDLAGGEQFF
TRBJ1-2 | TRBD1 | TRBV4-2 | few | TGTGCCAGCAGCCAAGATAGGAGAATTGGGCAGGGGGCCGATGGCTACACCTTC | CASSQDRRIGQGADGYTF
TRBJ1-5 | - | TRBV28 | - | TGTGCCAGCAGTCCTTATGCGACAGCCAGCAATCAGCCCCAGCATTTT | CASSPYATASNQPQHF
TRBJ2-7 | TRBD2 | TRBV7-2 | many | TGTGCCAGCACTCTACTACCCCGAGGACTAGCCCCCTACGAGCAGTACTTC | CASTLLPRGLAPYEQYF
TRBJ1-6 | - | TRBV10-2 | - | TGCGCCAGCGCCCCATTCCTCGACGGGAGATCACCCCTCCACTTT | CASAPFLDGRSPLHF
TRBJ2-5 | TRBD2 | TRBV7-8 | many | TGTGCCAGCAGCTTAGAGGCGGGAGTTGAGACCCAGTACTTC | CASSLEAGVETQYF
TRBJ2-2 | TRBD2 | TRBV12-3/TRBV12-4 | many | TGTGCCAGCAGTTTAAAGCGGGGGGGCCCCTTTTACACCGGGGAGCTGTTTTTT | CASSLKRGGPFYTGELFF
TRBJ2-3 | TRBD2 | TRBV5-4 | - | TGTGCCAGCAGCTTGGAGCGGGGTAGAGATACGCAGTATTTT | CASSLERGRDTQYF
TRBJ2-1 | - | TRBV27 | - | TGTGCCAGCAGAGGCGGCAGTGAGCAGTTCTTC | CASRGGSEQFF
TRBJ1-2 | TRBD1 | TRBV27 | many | TGTGCCAGCAAAAGGCCAGGGGGACCGCACTATGGCTACACCTTC | CASKRPGGPHYGYTF